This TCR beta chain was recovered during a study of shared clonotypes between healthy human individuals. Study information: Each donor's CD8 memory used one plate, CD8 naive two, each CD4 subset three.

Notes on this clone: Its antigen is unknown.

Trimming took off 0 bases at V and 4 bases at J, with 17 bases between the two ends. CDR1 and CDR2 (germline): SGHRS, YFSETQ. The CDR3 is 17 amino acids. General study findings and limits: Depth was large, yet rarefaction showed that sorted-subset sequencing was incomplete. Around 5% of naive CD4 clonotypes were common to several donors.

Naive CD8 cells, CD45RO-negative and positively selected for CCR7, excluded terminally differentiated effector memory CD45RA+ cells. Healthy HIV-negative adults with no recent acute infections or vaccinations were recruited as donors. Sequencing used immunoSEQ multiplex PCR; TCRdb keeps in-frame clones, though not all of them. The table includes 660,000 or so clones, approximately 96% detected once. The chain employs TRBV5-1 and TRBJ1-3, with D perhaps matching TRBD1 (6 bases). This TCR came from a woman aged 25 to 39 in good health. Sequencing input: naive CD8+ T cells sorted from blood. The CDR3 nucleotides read TGCGCCAGCAGCTTGGCCTCCGGGGGGCTCACGGGAAACACCATATATTTT. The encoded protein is CASSLASGGLTGNTIYF.